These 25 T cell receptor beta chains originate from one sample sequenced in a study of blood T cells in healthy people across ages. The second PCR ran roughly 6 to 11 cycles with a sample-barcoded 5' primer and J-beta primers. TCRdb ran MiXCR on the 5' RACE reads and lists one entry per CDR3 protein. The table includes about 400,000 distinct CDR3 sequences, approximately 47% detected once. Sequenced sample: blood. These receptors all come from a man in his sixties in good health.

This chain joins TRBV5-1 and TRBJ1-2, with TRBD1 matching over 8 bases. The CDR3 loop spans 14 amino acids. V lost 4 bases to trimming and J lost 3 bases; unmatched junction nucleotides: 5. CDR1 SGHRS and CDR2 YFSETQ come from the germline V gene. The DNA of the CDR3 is TGCGCCAGCAGCCCGACAGGGGAAGACTATGGCTACACCTTC. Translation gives CASSPTGEDYGYTF.

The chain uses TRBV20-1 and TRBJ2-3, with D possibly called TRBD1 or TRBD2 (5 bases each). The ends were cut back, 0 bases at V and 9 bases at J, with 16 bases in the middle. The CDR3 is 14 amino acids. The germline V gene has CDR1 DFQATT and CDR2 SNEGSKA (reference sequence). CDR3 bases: TGCAGTGCTAGAGAAAGGGACCCAAGGAGCACGCAGTATTTT. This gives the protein CSARERDPRSTQYF.

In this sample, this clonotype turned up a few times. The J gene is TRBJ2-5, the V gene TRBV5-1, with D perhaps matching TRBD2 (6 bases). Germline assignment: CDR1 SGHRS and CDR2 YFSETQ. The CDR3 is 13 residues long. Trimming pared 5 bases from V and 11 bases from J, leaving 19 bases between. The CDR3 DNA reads TGCGCCAGCAGTAACCGAGGAGGGGTAGAGCAGTACTTC. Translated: CASSNRGGVEQYF.

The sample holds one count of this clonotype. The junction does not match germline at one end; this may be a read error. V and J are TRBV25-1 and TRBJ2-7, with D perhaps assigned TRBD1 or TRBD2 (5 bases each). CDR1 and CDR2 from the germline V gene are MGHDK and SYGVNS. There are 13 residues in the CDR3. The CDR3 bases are TGTGCCAGCAGCTACGCAGGGACCTACGGGCAGTACTTC. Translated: CASSYAGTYGQYF.

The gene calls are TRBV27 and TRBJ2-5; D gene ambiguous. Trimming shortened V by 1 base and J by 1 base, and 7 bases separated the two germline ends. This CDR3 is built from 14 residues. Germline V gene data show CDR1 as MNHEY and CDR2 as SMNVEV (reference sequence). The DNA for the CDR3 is TGTGCCAGCAGTTTATTCCCGGGCCAAGAGACCCAGTACTTC. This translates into CASSLFPGQETQYF.

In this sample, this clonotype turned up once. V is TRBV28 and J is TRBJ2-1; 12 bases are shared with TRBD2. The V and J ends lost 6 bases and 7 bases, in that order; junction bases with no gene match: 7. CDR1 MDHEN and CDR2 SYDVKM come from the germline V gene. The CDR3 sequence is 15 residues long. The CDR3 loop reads CASRDSGTSGNEQFF. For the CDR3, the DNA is TGTGCCAGCAGGGACTCCGGGACTAGCGGGAATGAGCAGTTCTTC.

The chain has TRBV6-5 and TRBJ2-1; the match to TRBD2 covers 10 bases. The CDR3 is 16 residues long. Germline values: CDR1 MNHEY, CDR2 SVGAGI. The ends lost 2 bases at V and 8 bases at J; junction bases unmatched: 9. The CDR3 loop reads CASSYRSGGDPYEQFF. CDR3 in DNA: TGTGCCAGCAGTTACAGAAGCGGGGGGGACCCGTATGAGCAGTTCTTC.

CDR3 sequence (DNA): TGTGCCATCAGTGAGTCGTCGTATGATACGCAGTATTTT. This codes for CAISESSYDTQYF. The J gene is TRBJ2-3, the V gene TRBV10-3, with no clear D. CDR1 ENHRY and CDR2 SYGVKD come from the germline V gene. Deletions cut 0 bases from V and 6 bases from J, with 7 bases between. This CDR3 comprises 13 residues.

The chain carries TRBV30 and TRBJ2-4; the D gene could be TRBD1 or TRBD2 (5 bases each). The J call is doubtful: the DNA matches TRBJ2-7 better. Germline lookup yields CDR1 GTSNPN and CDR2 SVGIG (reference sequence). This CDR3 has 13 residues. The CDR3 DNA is TGTGCCTGGAGTCGGGACCCGGACTACGAGCAGTACTTC. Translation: CAWSRDPDYEQYF.

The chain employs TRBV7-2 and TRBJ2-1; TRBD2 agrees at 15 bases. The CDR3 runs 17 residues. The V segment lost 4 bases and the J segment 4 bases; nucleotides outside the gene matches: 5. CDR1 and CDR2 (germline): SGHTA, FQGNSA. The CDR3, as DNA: TGTGCCAGCAGCTCCGACGGACTAGCGGGAGGGTACAATGAGCAGTTCTTC. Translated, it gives CASSSDGLAGGYNEQFF.

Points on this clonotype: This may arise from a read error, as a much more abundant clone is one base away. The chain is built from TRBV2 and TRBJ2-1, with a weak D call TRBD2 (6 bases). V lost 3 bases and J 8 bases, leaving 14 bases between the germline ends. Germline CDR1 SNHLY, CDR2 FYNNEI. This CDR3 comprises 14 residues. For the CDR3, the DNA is TGTGCCAGCAGTGATCGGGGGTCCTGGGATGAGCAGTTCTTC. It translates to CASSDRGSWDEQFF.

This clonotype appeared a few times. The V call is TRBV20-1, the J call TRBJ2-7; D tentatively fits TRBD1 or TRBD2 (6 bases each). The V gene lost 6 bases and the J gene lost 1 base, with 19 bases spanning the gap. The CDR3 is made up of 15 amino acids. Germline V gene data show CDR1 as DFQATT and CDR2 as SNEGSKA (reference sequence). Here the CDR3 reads CSADVGGGRSYEQYF. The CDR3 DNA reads TGCAGTGCCGACGTAGGAGGGGGAAGGTCCTACGAGCAGTACTTC.

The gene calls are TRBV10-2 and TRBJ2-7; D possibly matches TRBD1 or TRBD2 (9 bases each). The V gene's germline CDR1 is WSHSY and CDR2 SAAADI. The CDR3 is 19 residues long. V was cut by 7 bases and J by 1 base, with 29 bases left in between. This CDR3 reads CASKGGLQGALAGSYEQYF. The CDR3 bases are TGCGCCAGCAAGGGGGGTCTACAGGGGGCTCTAGCGGGATCCTACGAGCAGTACTTC.

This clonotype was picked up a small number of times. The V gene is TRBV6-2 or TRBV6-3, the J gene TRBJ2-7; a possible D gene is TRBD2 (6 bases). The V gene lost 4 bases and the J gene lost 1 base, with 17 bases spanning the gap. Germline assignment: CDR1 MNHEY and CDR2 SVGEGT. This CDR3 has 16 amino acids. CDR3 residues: CASSFGGSGTSYEQYF. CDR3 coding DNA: TGTGCCAGCAGTTTTGGGGGATCCGGGACTTCCTACGAGCAGTACTTC.

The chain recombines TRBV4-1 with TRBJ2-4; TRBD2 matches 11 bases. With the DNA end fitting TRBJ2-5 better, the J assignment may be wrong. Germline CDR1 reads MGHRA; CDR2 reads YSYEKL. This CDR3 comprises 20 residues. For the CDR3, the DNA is TGCGCCAGCAGCCAAGTTCCCCAGGGGACTAGCGGAACGGCTAGTGAGACCCAGTACTTC. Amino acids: CASSQVPQGTSGTASETQYF.

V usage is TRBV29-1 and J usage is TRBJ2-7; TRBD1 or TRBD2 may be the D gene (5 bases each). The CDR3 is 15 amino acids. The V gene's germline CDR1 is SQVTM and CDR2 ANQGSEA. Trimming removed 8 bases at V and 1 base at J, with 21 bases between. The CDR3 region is CSPEGKSKSSYEQYF. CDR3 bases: TGCAGCCCCGAGGGGAAGTCCAAATCATCCTACGAGCAGTACTTC.

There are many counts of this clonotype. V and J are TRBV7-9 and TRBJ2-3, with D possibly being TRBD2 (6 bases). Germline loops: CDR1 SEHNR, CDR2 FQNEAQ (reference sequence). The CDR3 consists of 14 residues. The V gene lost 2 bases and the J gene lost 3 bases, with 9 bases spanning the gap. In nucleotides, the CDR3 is TGTGCCAGCAGCTTAAGCCGGGGGACAGATACGCAGTATTTT. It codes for CASSLSRGTDTQYF.

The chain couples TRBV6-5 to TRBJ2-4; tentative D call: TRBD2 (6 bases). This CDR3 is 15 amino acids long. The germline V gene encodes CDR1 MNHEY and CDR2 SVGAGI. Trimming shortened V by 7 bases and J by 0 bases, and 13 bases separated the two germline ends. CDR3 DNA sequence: TGTGCCAGCACCACTAGCAAACTAGCCAAAAACATTCAGTACTTC. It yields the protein CASTTSKLAKNIQYF.

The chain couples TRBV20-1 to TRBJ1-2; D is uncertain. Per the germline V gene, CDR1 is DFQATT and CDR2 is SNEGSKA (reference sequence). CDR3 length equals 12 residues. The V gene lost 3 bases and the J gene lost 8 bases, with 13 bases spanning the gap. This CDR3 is CSASPAPGGYTF. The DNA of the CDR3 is TGCAGTGCTAGCCCGGCGCCCGGGGGCTACACCTTC.

The CDR3 here is CSVDRGTGPGGEQYF. CDR3 DNA: TGCAGCGTTGATAGAGGGACAGGGCCAGGGGGGGAGCAGTACTTC. This chain connects TRBV29-1 to TRBJ2-5; 9 bases are shared with TRBD1. This CDR3 comprises 15 residues. The J segment lost 11 bases and the V segment lost 3 bases, leaving 16 bases of the junction unmatched. Germline V gene sequence: CDR1 SQVTM, CDR2 ANQGSEA.

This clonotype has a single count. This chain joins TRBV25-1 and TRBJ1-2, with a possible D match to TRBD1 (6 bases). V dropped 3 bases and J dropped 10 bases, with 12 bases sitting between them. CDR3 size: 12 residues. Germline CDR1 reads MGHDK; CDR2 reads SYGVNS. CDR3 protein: CASSDMGGDYTF. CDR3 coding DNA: TGTGCCAGCAGTGATATGGGGGGCGACTACACCTTC.

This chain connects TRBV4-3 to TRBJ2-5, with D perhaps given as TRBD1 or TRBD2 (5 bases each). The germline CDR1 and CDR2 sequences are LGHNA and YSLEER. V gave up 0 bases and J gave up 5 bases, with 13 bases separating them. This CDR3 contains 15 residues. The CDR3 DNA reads TGCGCCAGCAGCCAAGATGCACGGGGCGGTGAGACCCAGTACTTC. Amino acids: CASSQDARGGETQYF.

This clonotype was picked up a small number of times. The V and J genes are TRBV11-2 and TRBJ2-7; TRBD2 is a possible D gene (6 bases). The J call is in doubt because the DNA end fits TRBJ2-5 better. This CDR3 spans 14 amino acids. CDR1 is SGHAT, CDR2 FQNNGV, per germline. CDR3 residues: CASSLARRGETQYF. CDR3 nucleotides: TGTGCCAGCAGCTTAGCACGGCGGGGAGAGACCCAGTACTTC.

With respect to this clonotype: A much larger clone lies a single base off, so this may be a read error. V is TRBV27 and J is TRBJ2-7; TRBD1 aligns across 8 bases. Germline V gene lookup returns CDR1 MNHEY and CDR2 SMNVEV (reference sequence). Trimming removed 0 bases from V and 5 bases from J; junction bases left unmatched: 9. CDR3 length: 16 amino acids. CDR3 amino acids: CASSLSSPPGGDEQYF. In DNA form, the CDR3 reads TGTGCCAGCAGTTTATCGTCCCCCCCAGGGGGCGACGAGCAGTACTTC.

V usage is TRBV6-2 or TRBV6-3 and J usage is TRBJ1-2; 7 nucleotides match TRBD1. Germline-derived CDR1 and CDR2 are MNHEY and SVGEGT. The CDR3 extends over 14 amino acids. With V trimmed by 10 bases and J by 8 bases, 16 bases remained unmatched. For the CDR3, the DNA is TGTGCCATTCACGAGACAGGGCGGAGTGGCGGCTACACCTTC. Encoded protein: CAIHETGRSGGYTF.